A selection of T cell receptor beta chains follows, all from one sample in a study of cytomegalovirus exposure and HLA in healthy donors. Only in-frame clones appear in the TCRdb table, and some are missing; sequencing was by immunoSEQ multiplex PCR. Of over 200,000 clones detected, 60% to 80% appear once; the ten largest clones hold approximately 1.8%. Material: PBMCs. Every receptor here comes from a male donor in good health and CMV-seronegative. The CDR3 runs from the conserved cysteine through the conserved F or W. The D gene is left open where the match is weak. A row's size may be missing; if present it is once, few, many or a size class.

V gene: TRBV5-1; CDR3 length: 14; clone size: NA; J gene: TRBJ2-7; D gene: TRBD2; CDR3 DNA: TGCGCCAGCAGCTATGGACTAGCGGCCTACGAGCAGTACTTC; CDR3 protein: CASSYGLAAYEQYF
V gene: TRBV6-5; CDR3 length: 14; clone size: few; J gene: TRBJ2-2; D gene: NA; CDR3 DNA: TGTGCCAGCAGGGGCGGGCCCCGGGCCGGGGAGCTGTTTTTT; CDR3 protein: CASRGGPRAGELFF
V gene: TRBV7-8; CDR3 length: 14; clone size: NA; J gene: TRBJ2-1; D gene: NA; CDR3 DNA: TGTGCCAGCAGCCCTGGGGGCCGGCGCAATGAGCAGTTCTTC; CDR3 protein: CASSPGGRRNEQFF
V gene: TRBV6-5; CDR3 length: 14; clone size: NA; J gene: TRBJ1-1; D gene: NA; CDR3 DNA: TGTGCCAGCAGTTACTCGCGGCAGCGCACTGAAGCTTTCTTT; CDR3 protein: CASSYSRQRTEAFF
V gene: TRBV5-4; CDR3 length: 17; clone size: NA; J gene: TRBJ2-1; D gene: NA; CDR3 DNA: TGTGCCAGCAGCTTGGCCAGTTTCACCCAATCCGGGGATGAGCAGTTCTTC; CDR3 protein: CASSLASFTQSGDEQFF
V gene: TRBV18; CDR3 length: 14; clone size: NA; J gene: TRBJ2-7; D gene: TRBD1; CDR3 DNA: TGTGCCAGCTCACCGCAGGACAGGCCCTACGAGCAGTACTTC; CDR3 protein: CASSPQDRPYEQYF
V gene: TRBV25-1; CDR3 length: 15; clone size: few; J gene: TRBJ1-1; D gene: NA; CDR3 DNA: TGTGCCAGCAGTGAGTCCGGGGGGGCTTACACTGAAGCTTTCTTT; CDR3 protein: CASSESGGAYTEAFF
V gene: TRBV27; CDR3 length: 14; clone size: NA; J gene: TRBJ1-1; D gene: TRBD1; CDR3 DNA: TGTGCCAGCACCATGACAGGGTGGAACACTGAAGCTTTCTTT; CDR3 protein: CASTMTGWNTEAFF
V gene: TRBV30; CDR3 length: 18; clone size: NA; J gene: TRBJ2-3; D gene: TRBD2; CDR3 DNA: TGTGCCTGGACTGCGGGACTAGCGGGGGGCCGGAGCACAGATACGCAGTATTTT; CDR3 protein: CAWTAGLAGGRSTDTQYF
V gene: TRBV28; CDR3 length: 15; clone size: once; J gene: TRBJ2-3; D gene: NA; CDR3 DNA: TGTGCCAGCAAGTATCGGCTAGTGAGCACAGATACGCAGTATTTT; CDR3 protein: CASKYRLVSTDTQYF
V gene: TRBV7-9; CDR3 length: 15; clone size: NA; J gene: TRBJ2-3; D gene: TRBD1; CDR3 DNA: TGTGCCAGCAGCGCTCGGACAGGGGGCCCAGATACGCAGTATTTT; CDR3 protein: CASSARTGGPDTQYF
V gene: TRBV19; CDR3 length: 14; clone size: NA; J gene: TRBJ2-1; D gene: TRBD2; CDR3 DNA: TGTGCCAGTTTAGCGGGAGGGCCCTACAATGAGCAGTTCTTC; CDR3 protein: CASLAGGPYNEQFF
V gene: TRBV29-1; CDR3 length: 13; clone size: NA; J gene: TRBJ2-3; D gene: TRBD1; CDR3 DNA: TGCAGCGCGACAGGGACCAGCACAGATACGCAGTATTTT; CDR3 protein: CSATGTSTDTQYF
V gene: TRBV5-4; CDR3 length: 16; clone size: NA; J gene: TRBJ1-4; D gene: TRBD1; CDR3 DNA: TGTGCCAGCAGCTCCGGGACAGGGGGCACTAATGAAAAACTGTTTTTT; CDR3 protein: CASSSGTGGTNEKLFF
V gene: TRBV6-6; CDR3 length: 16; clone size: NA; J gene: TRBJ1-2; D gene: TRBD1; CDR3 DNA: TGTGCCAGCAGTTACCCCGAGGACAGGGCGGTTGGTGGCTACACCTTC; CDR3 protein: CASSYPEDRAVGGYTF
V gene: TRBV5-5; CDR3 length: 13; clone size: NA; J gene: TRBJ1-1; D gene: NA; CDR3 DNA: TGTGCCAGCAGCTTTTCCCTTGGGCCTGAAGCTTTCTTT; CDR3 protein: CASSFSLGPEAFF
V gene: TRBV14; CDR3 length: 17; clone size: NA; J gene: TRBJ2-6; D gene: TRBD1; CDR3 DNA: TGTGCCAGCAGCCTGCGGACAGGGGGGGGTGGGGCCAACGTCCTGACTTTC; CDR3 protein: CASSLRTGGGGANVLTF
V gene: TRBV5-1; CDR3 length: 14; clone size: NA; J gene: TRBJ2-3; D gene: NA; CDR3 DNA: TGCGCCAGCAGCGAGGGAGTTAGCACAGATACGCAGTATTTT; CDR3 protein: CASSEGVSTDTQYF
V gene: TRBV7-2; CDR3 length: 15; clone size: few; J gene: TRBJ1-3; D gene: NA; CDR3 DNA: TGTGCCAGCAGCATACCCCAGGGTTCTGGAAACACCATATATTTT; CDR3 protein: CASSIPQGSGNTIYF
V gene: TRBV7-2; CDR3 length: 12; clone size: NA; J gene: TRBJ2-3; D gene: NA; CDR3 DNA: TGTGCCAGCAGGTCCCATTTAGATACGCAGTATTTT; CDR3 protein: CASRSHLDTQYF
V gene: TRBV28; CDR3 length: 14; clone size: NA; J gene: TRBJ2-7; D gene: NA; CDR3 DNA: TGTGCCAGCAGTTACGGGACTGCTACCTACGAGCAGTACTTC; CDR3 protein: CASSYGTATYEQYF
V gene: TRBV6-1; CDR3 length: 16; clone size: many; J gene: TRBJ2-3; D gene: TRBD2; CDR3 DNA: TGTGCCAGCAGTAAAGGCGGGAGTGGGGGCACAGATACGCAGTATTTT; CDR3 protein: CASSKGGSGGTDTQYF
V gene: TRBV5-6; CDR3 length: 15; clone size: NA; J gene: TRBJ1-4; D gene: TRBD1; CDR3 DNA: TGTGCCAGCAGCTTATCCGGGACAGGGGTTGAAAAACTGTTTTTT; CDR3 protein: CASSLSGTGVEKLFF
V gene: TRBV27; CDR3 length: 15; clone size: NA; J gene: TRBJ1-2; D gene: NA; CDR3 DNA: TGTGCCAGCAGAACCTCGGCAGGGAAATCTGGTGGCTACACCTTC; CDR3 protein: CASRTSAGKSGGYTF
V gene: TRBV27; CDR3 length: 13; clone size: NA; J gene: TRBJ2-7; D gene: TRBD1; CDR3 DNA: TGTGCCAGCAGTTTAGACAGGGGGCAGGAGCAGTACTTC; CDR3 protein: CASSLDRGQEQYF
V gene: TRBV7-8; CDR3 length: 15; clone size: once; J gene: TRBJ2-5; D gene: NA; CDR3 DNA: TGTGCCAGCAGCTTAGCGTGGGGGGAACGGGATGAGCAGTACTTC; CDR3 protein: CASSLAWGERDEQYF
V gene: TRBV27; CDR3 length: 13; clone size: NA; J gene: TRBJ1-2; D gene: TRBD1; CDR3 DNA: TGTGCCAGCAGGTCAGGGGGAGGCTATGGCTACACCTTC; CDR3 protein: CASRSGGGYGYTF
V gene: TRBV7-9; CDR3 length: 16; clone size: once; J gene: TRBJ2-3; D gene: TRBD2; CDR3 DNA: TGTGCCAGCAGCGCACCACTAGCGGGGGGGGCAGATACGCAGTATTTT; CDR3 protein: CASSAPLAGGADTQYF
V gene: TRBV30; CDR3 length: 15; clone size: NA; J gene: TRBJ2-1; D gene: NA; CDR3 DNA: TGTGCCTGGAGTCCCGGGACTTCGACCTACAATGAGCAGTTCTTC; CDR3 protein: CAWSPGTSTYNEQFF
V gene: TRBV6-6; CDR3 length: 14; clone size: NA; J gene: TRBJ1-1; D gene: NA; CDR3 DNA: TGTGCCAGCACTCACGGGACACTGAACACTGAAGCTTTCTTT; CDR3 protein: CASTHGTLNTEAFF
V gene: TRBV9; CDR3 length: 14; clone size: NA; J gene: TRBJ2-7; D gene: NA; CDR3 DNA: TGTGCCAGCAGCGTAGTAGGACAGCTCTACGAGCAGTACTTC; CDR3 protein: CASSVVGQLYEQYF